This T cell receptor (beta chain) was identified during a study of blood T cell repertoires in COVID-19. Assay: immunoSEQ multiplex PCR; the TCRdb copy retains only in-frame clones and omits some. Seen here are hundreds of thousands of clones, approximately 86% observed once, and the top ten hold around 3%. V lost 4 bases, J lost 3 bases, and 10 bases stayed unmatched. Germline CDR1 reads SGHRS; CDR2 reads YFSETQ. The CDR3 extends over 16 amino acids. The receptor was derived from a man aged 60 to 69 with acute or convalescent COVID-19. The rearrangement uses TRBV5-1 and TRBJ2-3; 8 bases fit TRBD1. The sequencing input was peripheral blood. The CDR3 protein is CASSDLQGVATDTQYF. CDR3 bases: TGCGCCAGCAGCGACCTACAGGGGGTTGCGACAGATACGCAGTATTTT. Together with reference TRBV5-1 and TRBJ2-3, the CDR3 gives the full variable domain: KAGVTQTPRYLIKTRGQQVTLSCSPISGHRSVSWYQQTPGQGLQFLFEYFSETQRNKGNFPGRFSGRQFSNSRSEMNVSTLELGDSALYLCASSDLQGVATDTQYFGPGTRLTVL.